The entry that follows covers one T cell receptor beta chain sequence. The antigen remains unidentified. The sample belongs to a study of T-cell memory formation after mild COVID-19. About the research overall: For the most part, TCR clusters were specific to one donor. Study conclusions and caveats: Some clones that responded were present in memory (sampled pre-infection), which suggests cross-reactive memory joined. SARS-CoV-2 specificity of second-wave clones peaking day 37 was unconfirmed.

The CDR3 length is 13 residues. CDR1 is SGHAT, CDR2 FQNNGV, per germline. Trimming removed 6 bases from V and 9 bases from J, with 12 bases in between. Constant-segment-primed 5'RACE gave TCR alpha and TCR beta cDNA libraries with sample barcodes and UMIs. TCRdb passed the 5' RACE reads through MiXCR, listing each CDR3 protein once. The sample has around 530,000 distinct CDR3 sequences, approximately 21% seen once. This sequence joins TRBV11-2 and TRBJ1-6; unclear D gene. The sequence was collected from an adult woman who had mild COVID-19 (a few samples of this study predate the infection). Cell type and time point are not known. Sequencing input: PBMCs or a T cell subset sorted from them (not recorded which). Written as DNA, the CDR3 is TGTGCCAGCAGTCCCGGATTTATTTCACCCCTCCACTTT. Its translation is CASSPGFISPLHF.